The 8 T cell receptor beta chains below all came from one sample that was sequenced in a study of read filtering for tumor transcriptome and immune sequencing. From roughly 0.4 ug of RNA, a library with molecular barcoded alpha/delta and beta/gamma adaptors was made. From the reads, TCRdb called clonotypes with MiXCR, one entry per CDR3 protein. The repertoire holds 45,000 to 50,000 distinct CDR3 sequences, with 12% as singletons. The material sequenced was a population of CD138-negative cells sorted from bone marrow. These receptors originate from a donor aged 40 or older with multiple myeloma.

This clonotype was counted ten times or more. V gene TRBV30 combines with J gene TRBJ2-1, with TRBD1 matching 7 bases. The V gene end was trimmed by 3 bases and the J gene end by 10 bases; junction bases not matched to a gene: 12. From germline, CDR1 is GTSNPN and CDR2 SVGIG (reference sequence). This CDR3 contains 14 residues. CDR3 DNA: TGTGCCTGGAGGCGCGGACTCCAGGGGGTGGAGCAGTTCTTC. This codes for CAWRRGLQGVEQFF.

This clonotype was recorded many times. The chain employs TRBV7-9 and TRBJ1-2, with 10 bases that match TRBD1. The V gene's germline CDR1 is SEHNR and CDR2 FQNEAQ (reference sequence). V was pared by 3 bases and J by 3 bases, with 7 bases of the junction left unmatched. The CDR3 is 16 amino acids. The CDR3 loop is CASSFGDRGGDYGYTF. The CDR3 DNA follows: TGTGCCAGCAGCTTTGGGGACAGGGGAGGTGACTATGGCTACACCTTC.

This clonotype was observed many times. J is TRBJ2-1 and V is TRBV11-2, with a tentative D call TRBD2 (6 bases). The germline V and J ends were trimmed by 2 bases and 4 bases, with 24 bases remaining between them. Germline lookup yields CDR1 SGHAT and CDR2 FQNNGV. The CDR3 covers 19 residues. The CDR3, as DNA: TGTGCCAGCAGCTTAATTGTTGGCGGGAACGTTGGAGGTTACAATGAGCAGTTCTTC. It codes for CASSLIVGGNVGGYNEQFF.

In its sample, this clonotype was seen many times. V usage is TRBV6-1 and J usage is TRBJ2-1, with D unresolved. CDR3 length equals 16 residues. Trimming removed 5 bases at V and 1 base at J, with 15 bases between. CDR1 and CDR2 (germline): MNHNS, SASEGT. The CDR3 DNA sequence: TGTGCCAGCAGTCTCAGTTTGGGGTTATCCTACAATGAGCAGTTCTTC. The encoded protein is CASSLSLGLSYNEQFF.

The sample holds many counts of this clonotype. The J gene is TRBJ2-5, the V gene TRBV6-6; TRBD1 matches 9 bases. Germline V gene sequence: CDR1 MNHNY, CDR2 SVGAGI (reference sequence). The CDR3 covers 15 residues. The trim removed 6 bases at V and 1 base at J, leaving 6 bases unmatched. The CDR3 DNA is TGTGCCAGCAGAGACGGGACAGGGCCCCAAGAGACCCAGTACTTC. Residues: CASRDGTGPQETQYF.

This clonotype was counted ten times or more. The chain has TRBV2 and TRBJ2-1; no definite D call. The CDR3 covers 13 residues. Germline V CDR1 and CDR2: SNHLY, FYNNEI. Trimming removed 6 bases at V and 5 bases at J, with 11 bases between. Here the CDR3 DNA reads TGTGCCAGCAGATTCGGACGGCACAATGAGCAGTTCTTC. Translation: CASRFGRHNEQFF.

With regard to this clonotype: One base separates it from a far larger clone, so it is likely a read error. The chain combines TRBV6-2 or TRBV6-3 with TRBJ1-1, with D maybe TRBD1 (5 bases). V was pared by 4 bases and J by 1 base, with 13 bases between. The germline gives CDR1 MNHEY, CDR2 SVGEGT. The CDR3 is 15 residues long. The CDR3 loop is CASSSAGRTNTEAFF. The CDR3 DNA reads TGTGCCAGCAGTTCCGCGGGACGGACGAACACTGAAGCTTTCTTT.

In this sample, this clonotype turned up many times. The rearrangement links TRBV29-1 to TRBJ1-1; 8 bases fit TRBD1. Trimming cost V 5 bases and J 1 base; bases outside gene matches: 6. Looked up from germline, CDR1 is SQVTM and CDR2 is ANQGSEA. The CDR3 extends over 14 amino acids. The CDR3 DNA follows: TGCAGCGTTAGCCCGGACAGGGAGAACACTGAAGCTTTCTTT. It is translated as CSVSPDRENTEAFF.